This entry is about one T cell receptor (beta chain). This sample was taken from a study of beta chain features in type 1 diabetes. Every bit of the isolated RNA underwent reverse transcription, so sequencing read expressed TCRB transcripts. Sequenced by immunoSEQ multiplex PCR; TCRdb stores in-frame clones only, minus some. The sample has some 150,000 clones; 11% are singletons. CDR1 and CDR2 from the germline V gene are SGHAT and FQNNGV. Trimming at V came to 4 bases and at J to 4 bases, leaving 6 bases not matched to a gene. CDR3 length equals 15 residues. This chain uses TRBV11-2 with TRBJ2-1; 8 nucleotides agree with TRBD2. The sample consisted of central memory CD4+ T cells from blood. The TCR comes from a man between 18 and 29 years old in good health. The CDR3 protein is CASSSTSGVYNEQFF. Written as DNA, the CDR3 is TGTGCCAGCAGCTCCACTAGCGGAGTTTACAATGAGCAGTTCTTC. Together with reference TRBV11-2 and TRBJ2-1, the CDR3 gives the full variable domain: EAGVAQSPRYKIIEKRQSVAFWCNPISGHATLYWYQQILGQGPKLLIQFQNNGVVDDSQLPKDRFSAERLKGVDSTLKIQPAKLEDSAVYLCASSSTSGVYNEQFFGPGTRLTVL.